The 32 T cell receptor beta chains in this list originate from one sample, sequenced in a study of cytomegalovirus exposure and HLA in healthy donors. The method was immunoSEQ multiplex PCR; TCRdb's version includes in-frame clones alone and lacks a portion of them. The top ten clones hold about 12% of a sample with about 250,000 clones, over 75% of them seen once. What was sequenced was PBMCs. The receptors stem from a man younger than 35 in good health and CMV-seropositive.

This chain links TRBV28 with TRBJ1-2; 10 bases map to TRBD1. The CDR3 runs 17 residues. Germline V CDR1 and CDR2: MDHEN, SYDVKM. V lost 4 bases and J lost 4; bases outside the gene matches: 12. The CDR3 here is CASSSPKPGQGRYGYTF. CDR3 DNA: TGTGCCAGCAGTTCCCCAAAACCGGGACAGGGGCGCTATGGCTACACCTTC.

The chain uses TRBV11-2 and TRBJ1-2; 8 nucleotides line up with TRBD1. CDR3 size: 14 residues. J lost 7 bases, V lost 5 bases, and 9 bases had no gene match. Germline V gene data show CDR1 as SGHAT and CDR2 as FQNNGV. The CDR3 sequence: CASSPPGQVVGYTF. In nucleotides, the CDR3 is TGTGCCAGCAGCCCACCGGGACAGGTAGTTGGCTACACCTTC.

The rearrangement links TRBV30 to TRBJ2-5; 14 nucleotides agree with TRBD2. The length of the CDR3 is 16 residues. V shed 2 bases and J 2 bases; nucleotides not matched to a gene: 4. CDR1 is GTSNPN, CDR2 SVGIG, per germline (reference sequence). CDR3 residues: CAWSFGLAGGQETQYF. In DNA, the CDR3 is TGTGCCTGGAGTTTTGGACTAGCGGGAGGTCAAGAGACCCAGTACTTC.

The chain has TRBV5-1 and TRBJ2-1; 12 positions match TRBD2. J lost 9 bases, V lost 6 bases, and 7 bases had no gene match. CDR1 SGHRS and CDR2 YFSETQ come from the germline V gene. The CDR3 runs to 14 residues. CDR3 amino acids: CASTSSGRAVEQFF. The CDR3 DNA follows: TGCGCCAGCACCTCTAGCGGGAGGGCCGTTGAGCAGTTCTTC. The variable domain in full, completed from reference TRBV5-1 and TRBJ2-1, reads KAGVTQTPRYLIKTRGQQVTLSCSPISGHRSVSWYQQTPGQGLQFLFEYFSETQRNKGNFPGRFSGRQFSNSRSEMNVSTLELGDSALYLCASTSSGRAVEQFFGPGTRLTVL.

The chain employs TRBV7-6 and TRBJ2-1; no clear D. Trimming shortened V by 1 base and J by 7 bases, and 5 bases separated the two germline ends. The CDR3 is 12 amino acids. CDR1 and CDR2 from the germline V gene are SGHVS and FNYEAQ. This CDR3 is CASSLEGNEQFF. As DNA, the CDR3 is TGTGCCAGCAGCTTAGAGGGTAATGAGCAGTTCTTC.

The gene calls are TRBV27 and TRBJ2-2; D might be TRBD2 (5 bases). Trimming stripped 3 bases from V and 7 bases from J, with 24 bases between. The CDR3 is 18 residues long. CDR1 is MNHEY, CDR2 SMNVEV, per germline (reference sequence). This CDR3 is CASSFLHSDLGVGGELFF. In nucleotides, the CDR3 is TGTGCCAGCAGTTTTCTCCACTCGGACCTCGGGGTTGGCGGGGAGCTGTTTTTT.

The CDR3 DNA is TGTGCCAGCAGTTCCCTTTTGGGGGCCGTCGGGGGAAAACTGTTTTTT. Protein product: CASSSLLGAVGGKLFF. The chain uses TRBV27 and TRBJ1-4; D is perhaps TRBD1 (6 bases). V was cut by 4 bases and J by 10 bases, with 22 bases left in between. From germline, CDR1 is MNHEY and CDR2 SMNVEV (reference sequence). This CDR3 is 16 amino acids long.

The V and J genes are TRBV28 and TRBJ2-7, with TRBD2 matching over 11 bases. This CDR3 has 17 amino acids. The germline gives CDR1 MDHEN, CDR2 SYDVKM. J was trimmed by 6 bases and V by 6 bases; bases with no gene match: 16. CDR3 coding DNA: TGTGCCAGCAGCCAGCCGCTAGCGGGAGGCCCCGATGGCGAGCAGTACTTC. Its translation: CASSQPLAGGPDGEQYF.

In nucleotides, the CDR3 is TGCGCCAGCAGCCACCCAAGACAGGGACCTGAAGCTTTCTTT. Translated: CASSHPRQGPEAFF. The chain recombines TRBV4-1 with TRBJ1-1; 7 bases agree with TRBD1. The CDR3 contains 14 residues. V shed 3 bases, J shed 6 bases, and the junction held 7 bases outside the gene matches. The germline V gene has CDR1 MGHRA and CDR2 YSYEKL.

Comment on this clone: Compared with germline, one end of the junction differs, possibly owing to a read error. This chain connects TRBV6-5 to TRBJ2-1; D call uncertain. The CDR3 runs to 15 residues. Germline CDR1 and CDR2: MNHEY and SVGAGI. The CDR3 sequence is CASSNSGLDYNEQFF. In DNA, the CDR3 is TGTGCCAGCAGTAACTCCGGCCTGGACTACAATGAGCAGTTCTTC.

The V gene is TRBV28, the J gene TRBJ1-3; possibly TRBD1 for D (6 bases). Trimming took off 10 bases at V and 2 bases at J, with 12 bases between the two ends. The CDR3 runs to 13 residues. Germline-derived CDR1 and CDR2 are MDHEN and SYDVKM. In DNA, the CDR3 is TGTGCCATCCTCGGGGGGCCTGGAAACACCATATATTTT. Its translation is CAILGGPGNTIYF.

This clone was counted between two and nine times. CDR3 sequence reads: CASTDLRYRTRTQFF. CDR3 DNA: TGTGCCAGCACCGACCTTCGGTATAGGACCCGAACGCAGTTCTTC. The chain recombines TRBV27 with TRBJ2-1; D unresolved. The germline V and J ends were trimmed by 7 bases and 12 bases, with 25 bases remaining between them. The CDR3 sequence is 15 residues long. Germline values: CDR1 MNHEY, CDR2 SMNVEV (reference sequence).

V gene TRBV5-6 combines with J gene TRBJ2-1; tentatively, D is TRBD1 (6 bases). The CDR3 consists of 16 residues. V was cut by 4 bases and J by 2 bases, with 16 bases left in between. Germline V gene data show CDR1 as SGHDT and CDR2 as YYEEEE. The CDR3 is CASSETSRGPYNEQFF. The CDR3 DNA sequence: TGTGCCAGCAGCGAGACCAGCAGGGGCCCCTACAATGAGCAGTTCTTC.

This chain links TRBV4-1 with TRBJ1-1, with D unresolved. The V end lost 1 base, the J end lost 1 base, and 10 bases lay between the germline ends. Germline V CDR1 and CDR2: MGHRA, YSYEKL. The CDR3 is 15 residues long. This CDR3 reads CASSQVLGKNTEAFF. CDR3 sequence (DNA): TGCGCCAGCAGCCAAGTACTGGGTAAGAACACTGAAGCTTTCTTT.

V and J are TRBV5-4 and TRBJ2-1; D is unresolved. V lost 5 bases, J lost 0 bases, and 9 bases lay in between. This CDR3 comprises 14 residues. Looked up from germline, CDR1 is SGHNT and CDR2 is YYREEE (reference sequence). The CDR3 loop is CASRAASSYNEQFF. In nucleotides, the CDR3 is TGTGCCAGCAGGGCAGCGAGCTCCTACAATGAGCAGTTCTTC. The entire variable domain, with the rest obtained from reference TRBV5-4 and TRBJ2-1, is as follows: ETGVTQSPTHLIKTRGQQVTLRCSSQSGHNTVSWYQQALGQGPQFIFQYYREEENGRGNFPPRFSGLQFPNYSSELNVNALELDDSALYLCASRAASSYNEQFFGPGTRLTVL.

The chain couples TRBV6-1 to TRBJ2-1, with D possibly being TRBD2 (5 bases). This CDR3 is built from 15 residues. Germline assignment: CDR1 MNHNS and CDR2 SASEGT. Trimming pared 4 bases from V and 0 bases from J, leaving 10 bases between. The CDR3 region is CASSVDSSSYNEQFF. The CDR3 DNA follows: TGTGCCAGCAGTGTGGACTCGAGCTCCTACAATGAGCAGTTCTTC.

This chain connects TRBV27 to TRBJ2-5; 10 bases are a match to TRBD2. The CDR3 loop spans 15 amino acids. Per germline, CDR1 MNHEY and CDR2 SMNVEV (reference sequence). The J segment lost 2 bases and the V segment lost 7 bases, leaving 7 bases of the junction unmatched. This CDR3 is CASNLAGATQETQYF. In DNA, the CDR3 is TGTGCCAGCAACCTAGCGGGAGCGACTCAAGAGACCCAGTACTTC.

The chain has TRBV27 and TRBJ2-7, with D tentatively TRBD1 (6 bases). Trimming stripped 4 bases from V and 6 bases from J, with 16 bases between. Germline assignment: CDR1 MNHEY and CDR2 SMNVEV (reference sequence). There are 14 residues in the CDR3. The CDR3 loop reads CASSWAGGQTEQYF. For the CDR3, the DNA is TGTGCCAGCAGTTGGGCGGGCGGACAGACCGAGCAGTACTTC.

The V call is TRBV2, the J call TRBJ2-5; a weak D match, TRBD1 (6 bases). V was pared by 7 bases and J by 1 base, with 19 bases between. The CDR3 spans 16 residues. Germline values: CDR1 SNHLY, CDR2 FYNNEI. The CDR3: CASTPGAVRGQETQYF. CDR3 nucleotides: TGTGCCAGCACCCCAGGGGCCGTCAGGGGCCAAGAGACCCAGTACTTC.

The DNA for the CDR3 is TGTGCCAGCAGTGGCAGGGGTCCGAGGGAAAACATTCAGTACTTC. Translation: CASSGRGPRENIQYF. The V call is TRBV2, the J call TRBJ2-4; weak D call: TRBD1 (6 bases). The V gene lost 4 bases and the J gene lost 5 bases, with 15 bases spanning the gap. Germline loops: CDR1 SNHLY, CDR2 FYNNEI. The CDR3 extends over 15 amino acids.

In DNA form, the CDR3 reads TGTGCCAGCAGCGCCCAAGCGGGAGGGTACAACCAGTACTTC. Residues: CASSAQAGGYNQYF. This rearrangement joins TRBV7-2 to TRBJ2-5, with 10 positions matching TRBD2. The V segment lost 5 bases and the J segment 10 bases; nucleotides outside the gene matches: 10. Looked up from germline, CDR1 is SGHTA and CDR2 is FQGNSA. The CDR3 contains 14 residues.

The chain recombines TRBV9 with TRBJ2-3, with a weak D call TRBD2 (5 bases). V shed 4 bases and J shed 4 bases, with 22 bases lying between them. Per germline, CDR1 SGDLS and CDR2 YYNGEE. CDR3 length: 17 residues. CDR3 DNA sequence: TGTGCCAGCAGCTCCCCGTCGAGGGATAGAAGCGCAGATACGCAGTATTTT. It encodes CASSSPSRDRSADTQYF. The entire variable domain, with the rest obtained from reference TRBV9 and TRBJ2-3, is as follows: DSGVTQTPKHLITATGQRVTLRCSPRSGDLSVYWYQQSLDQGLQFLIQYYNGEERAKGNILERFSAQQFPDLHSELNLSSLELGDSALYFCASSSPSRDRSADTQYFGPGTRLTVL.

CDR3 sequence (DNA): TGTGCCAGCAGCTTAGCCAGGCGGCTTTGGACCGGGGAGCTGTTTTTT. Amino acid sequence: CASSLARRLWTGELFF. The chain links TRBV7-8 to TRBJ2-2; no firm D call. V was shortened by 0 bases and J by 5 bases, with 13 bases between the two germline ends. Germline loops: CDR1 SGHVS, CDR2 FQNEAQ. The CDR3 length is 16 residues.

The chain recombines TRBV11-2 with TRBJ2-1; 10 nucleotides align to TRBD2. Germline V gene lookup returns CDR1 SGHAT and CDR2 FQNNGV. This CDR3 spans 15 amino acids. V lost 4 bases and J lost 3; bases outside the gene matches: 3. The CDR3 spells CASSWTSGFYNEQFF. The CDR3 DNA reads as TGTGCCAGCAGCTGGACTAGCGGATTCTACAATGAGCAGTTCTTC.

In DNA, the CDR3 is TGTGCCAGCAGCTCGACAGGTTCCTACGAGCAGTACTTC. Encoded protein: CASSSTGSYEQYF. The chain is built from TRBV11-2 and TRBJ2-7, with a weak D call TRBD1 (6 bases). V gave up 4 bases and J gave up 1 base, with 8 bases separating them. The CDR3 extends over 13 amino acids. Germline V gene sequence: CDR1 SGHAT, CDR2 FQNNGV.

The V call is TRBV2, the J call TRBJ1-1; D call uncertain. CDR1 and CDR2 (germline): SNHLY, FYNNEI. The CDR3 has 11 residues. V lost 6 bases and J lost 3, with 5 bases in between. As DNA, the CDR3 is TGTGCCAGCAGCCTCGACACTGAAGCTTTCTTT. Translated: CASSLDTEAFF. The full variable domain, in which reference TRBV2 and TRBJ1-1 provide the parts outside the CDR3, is EPEVTQTPSHQVTQMGQEVILRCVPISNHLYFYWYRQILGQKVEFLVSFYNNEISEKSEIFDDQFSVERPDGSNFTLKIRSTKLEDSAMYFCASSLDTEAFFGQGTRLTVV.

This clone was recorded only once. The sample has other DNA sequences that encode this CDR3 too. The chain uses TRBV6-5 and TRBJ2-7; 8 bases match TRBD1. The V gene's germline CDR1 is MNHEY and CDR2 SVGAGI. V shed 0 bases and J 0 bases; nucleotides not matched to a gene: 1. The CDR3 sequence is 15 residues long. CDR3 region: CASSYSGTGSYEQYF. The DNA for the CDR3 is TGTGCCAGCAGTTACTCCGGGACAGGCTCCTACGAGCAGTACTTC.

The chain has TRBV9 and TRBJ2-5; TRBD2 aligns across 13 bases. The germline gives CDR1 SGDLS, CDR2 YYNGEE. V dropped 4 bases and J dropped 3; count of bases not matched to a gene: 3. The CDR3 consists of 15 residues. The CDR3 spells CASSITSGREETQYF. The CDR3 nucleotides read TGTGCCAGCAGCATTACTAGCGGGAGGGAAGAGACCCAGTACTTC. The complete variable domain, with remaining parts taken from reference TRBV9 and TRBJ2-5, reads DSGVTQTPKHLITATGQRVTLRCSPRSGDLSVYWYQQSLDQGLQFLIQYYNGEERAKGNILERFSAQQFPDLHSELNLSSLELGDSALYFCASSITSGREETQYFGPGTRLLVL.

On this clone: Other DNA sequences in the same sample also yield this CDR3. This sequence joins TRBV7-8 and TRBJ2-5; no definite D call. CDR1 and CDR2 from the germline V gene are SGHVS and FQNEAQ. The germline V and J ends were trimmed by 5 bases and 5 bases, with 3 bases remaining between them. The CDR3 totals 10 residues. The CDR3 here is CASSGETQYF. The DNA for the CDR3 is TGTGCCAGCAGCGGGGAGACCCAGTACTTC.

This clone has only a few counts. The chain combines TRBV29-1 with TRBJ1-5; D is uncertain. Germline V CDR1 and CDR2: SQVTM, ANQGSEA. CDR3 length: 12 residues. The V gene lost 6 bases and the J gene lost 4 bases, with 10 bases spanning the gap. The CDR3 sequence: CSVRTLNQPQHF. The CDR3 DNA reads TGCAGCGTCCGGACCCTTAATCAGCCCCAGCATTTT.

This chain connects TRBV5-1 to TRBJ2-3; tentatively, D is TRBD1 or TRBD2 (5 bases each). V was cut by 8 bases and J by 15 bases, with 28 bases left in between. The CDR3 is 14 residues long. Germline V gene lookup returns CDR1 SGHRS and CDR2 YFSETQ. The CDR3 coding sequence is TGCGCCAGGGGGACCGTGGCGCTACCTAGCCGCGGCTATTTT. This sequence encodes CARGTVALPSRGYF.

The chain combines TRBV18 with TRBJ2-4, with TRBD1 identical over 9 bases. CDR3 length: 15 amino acids. J gave up 8 bases and V 2 bases, and 7 bases lay outside the gene matches. Per germline, CDR1 KGHSH and CDR2 LQKENI. CDR3 nucleotide sequence: TGTGCCAGCTCACCAGCCGGGACAGGGTGGGACATTCAGTACTTC. This encodes CASSPAGTGWDIQYF.